This T cell receptor (beta chain) came from a study of tumor-infiltrating lymphocytes in primary liver carcinoma. Regarding the study as a whole: Tumor-blood pairs (like tumor-adjacent pairs) overlapped less than tumor region pairs did.

With around 500 ng total RNA as template and a constant-region primer, TCR beta cDNA was made. The TCR beta library was amplified through three nested multiplex PCR rounds in a modified ARM-PCR procedure. For roughly 10 cycles apiece, the opening two PCR rounds ran with TRBV1-TRBV30 forward primers and a C-beta reverse primer. TCRdb re-analysed the multiplex PCR reads in MiXCR, keeping a single row per CDR3 protein. The table records about 200,000 distinct CDR3 sequences, 65% of them present only once. The CDR3 consists of 14 residues. CDR1 and CDR2 (germline): SGHAT, FQNNGV. Concerning this clonotype: The antigen is undetermined. Compared with germline, one end of the junction differs, possibly owing to a read error.

Alongside blood RNA obtained from unsorted whole blood, germline DNA was also extracted. This sequence was found in a woman in her sixties or seventies with primary liver carcinoma and hepatitis B virus infection. The chain combines TRBV11-2 with TRBJ2-5; 11 bases match TRBD2. The sequenced material came from peripheral blood. The CDR3 reads CTSDLAGGPLEQYF. The CDR3 DNA is TGTACCAGCGACTTAGCGGGAGGGCCGCTTGAGCAGTACTTC.